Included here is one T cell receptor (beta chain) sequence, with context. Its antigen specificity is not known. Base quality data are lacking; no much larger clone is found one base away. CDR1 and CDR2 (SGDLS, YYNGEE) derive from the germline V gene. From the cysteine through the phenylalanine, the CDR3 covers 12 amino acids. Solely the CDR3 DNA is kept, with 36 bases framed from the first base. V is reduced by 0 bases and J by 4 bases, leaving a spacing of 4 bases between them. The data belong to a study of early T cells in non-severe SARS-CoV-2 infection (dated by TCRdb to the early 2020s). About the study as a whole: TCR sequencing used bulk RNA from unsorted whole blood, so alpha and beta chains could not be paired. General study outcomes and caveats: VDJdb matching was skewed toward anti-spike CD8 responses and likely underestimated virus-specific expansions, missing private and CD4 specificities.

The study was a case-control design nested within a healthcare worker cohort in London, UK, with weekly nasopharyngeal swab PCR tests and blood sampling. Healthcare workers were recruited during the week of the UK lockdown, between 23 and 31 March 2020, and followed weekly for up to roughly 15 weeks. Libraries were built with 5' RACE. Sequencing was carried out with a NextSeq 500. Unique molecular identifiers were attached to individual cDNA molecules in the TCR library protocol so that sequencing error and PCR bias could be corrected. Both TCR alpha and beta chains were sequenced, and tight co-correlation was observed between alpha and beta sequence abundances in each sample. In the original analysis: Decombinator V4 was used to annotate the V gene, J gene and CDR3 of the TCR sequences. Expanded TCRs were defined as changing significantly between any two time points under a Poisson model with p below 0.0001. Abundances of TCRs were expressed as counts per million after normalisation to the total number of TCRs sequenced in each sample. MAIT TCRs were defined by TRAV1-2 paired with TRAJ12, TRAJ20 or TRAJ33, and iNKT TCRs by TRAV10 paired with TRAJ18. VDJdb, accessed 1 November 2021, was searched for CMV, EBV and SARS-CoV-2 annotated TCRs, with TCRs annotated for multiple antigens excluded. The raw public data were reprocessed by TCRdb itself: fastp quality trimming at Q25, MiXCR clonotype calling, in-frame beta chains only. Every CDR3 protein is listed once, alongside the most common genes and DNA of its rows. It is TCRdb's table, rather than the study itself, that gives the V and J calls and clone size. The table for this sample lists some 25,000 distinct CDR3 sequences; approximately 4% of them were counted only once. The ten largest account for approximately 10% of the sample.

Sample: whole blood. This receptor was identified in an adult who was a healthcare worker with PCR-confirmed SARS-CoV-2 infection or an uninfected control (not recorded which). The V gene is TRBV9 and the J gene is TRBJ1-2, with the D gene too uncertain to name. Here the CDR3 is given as CASSVDFYGYTF. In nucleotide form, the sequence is TGTGCCAGCAGCGTAGATTTCTATGGCTACACCTTC.